Presented here are 30 T cell receptor beta chains from one specimen sequenced in a study of T cells in narcolepsy. Assay: immunoSEQ multiplex PCR; the TCRdb copy retains only in-frame clones and omits some. The sample yields about 15,000 clones, 85% seen once. What was sequenced was memory (CD45RA-) CD4+ T cells from blood. All receptors derive from a human donor in good health.

The genes are TRBV7-6 and TRBJ1-3, with 7 nucleotides matching TRBD1. There are 13 residues in the CDR3. V was pared by 5 bases and J by 2 bases, with 0 bases of the junction left unmatched. Germline CDR1 SGHVS, CDR2 FNYEAQ. The DNA for the CDR3 is TGTGCCAGCAGCCAGGGGGCTGGAAACACCATATATTTT. Amino acid sequence: CASSQGAGNTIYF.

This chain connects TRBV11-2 to TRBJ2-1; D might be TRBD2 (5 bases). V was trimmed by 5 bases and J by 7 bases, leaving 15 bases between them. The CDR3 covers 14 residues. Germline V gives CDR1 SGHAT, CDR2 FQNNGV. The CDR3 loop is CASSRVSGGNEQFF. The DNA of the CDR3 is TGTGCCAGCAGCAGGGTTTCCGGAGGTAATGAGCAGTTCTTC.

V is TRBV4-2 and J is TRBJ2-1; 9 nucleotides match TRBD2. The CDR3 length is 17 residues. The germline V gene has CDR1 LGHNA and CDR2 YNFKEQ. V trimming: 4 bases; J trimming: 9 bases; junction bases outside the gene matches: 16. CDR3 amino acids: CASSLPNVAGAHSEQFF. The CDR3 DNA follows: TGTGCCAGCAGCCTACCGAATGTAGCGGGAGCGCATAGTGAGCAGTTCTTC.

The V call is TRBV9, the J call TRBJ1-1; D uncertain. Trimming removed 0 bases from V and 1 base from J, with 7 bases in between. The germline V gene encodes CDR1 SGDLS and CDR2 YYNGEE. This CDR3 contains 14 residues. CDR3 nucleotide sequence: TGTGCCAGCAGCGTAGCTATGGGGAACACTGAAGCTTTCTTT. It translates to CASSVAMGNTEAFF.

The chain couples TRBV19 to TRBJ2-7, with TRBD1 identical over 9 bases. The CDR3 extends over 15 amino acids. Germline values: CDR1 LNHDA, CDR2 SQIVND (reference sequence). The junction had 11 bases not matched to a gene; V was cut back by 6 bases and J by 5 bases. DNA of the CDR3: TGTGCCAGTAGGGGAACCGGGACAGGGAGTCACGAGCAGTACTTC. Its translation is CASRGTGTGSHEQYF.

The V call is TRBV4-3, the J call TRBJ1-2; possible D gene TRBD1, 5 bases. There are 14 residues in the CDR3. Looked up from germline, CDR1 is LGHNA and CDR2 is YSLEER. Trimming cost V 0 bases and J 4 bases, with 9 bases left between them. The CDR3: CASSQELRGYGYTF. In DNA form, the CDR3 reads TGCGCCAGCAGCCAAGAATTGAGGGGCTATGGCTACACCTTC.

Only one count was recorded for this clone. CDR3 loop: CASSSHRTGIYEQYF. CDR3 bases: TGTGCCAGCAGCTCGCACAGGACAGGGATCTACGAGCAGTACTTC. The chain joins TRBV5-8 to TRBJ2-7; TRBD1 aligns across 8 bases. The germline V gene has CDR1 SGHTS and CDR2 YDEGEE. Losses at the gene ends were 3 bases for V and 3 bases for J; bases not matched to a gene: 8. The CDR3 has 15 residues.

The V and J genes are TRBV5-4 and TRBJ1-1; D call uncertain. The CDR3 contains 14 residues. Per germline, CDR1 SGHNT and CDR2 YYREEE (reference sequence). V lost 4 bases, J lost 1 base, and 11 bases lay in between. Here the CDR3 DNA reads TGTGCCAGCAGCCGAGACGGGAGGAACACTGAAGCTTTCTTT. It translates to CASSRDGRNTEAFF.

The chain combines TRBV7-6 with TRBJ2-7, with 10 bases aligning to TRBD2. This CDR3 contains 15 residues. Trimming cost V 6 bases and J 3 bases; bases outside gene matches: 8. Germline V lookup: CDR1 SGHVS, CDR2 FNYEAQ. In DNA, the CDR3 is TGTGCCAGCAGTCGCGCTAGCGGGAGTTTCTACGAGCAGTACTTC. It translates to CASSRASGSFYEQYF.

The CDR3 is CASSEAGIAGVAYF. DNA for the CDR3: TGTGCCAGCAGTGAAGCGGGGATAGCGGGAGTCGCTTACTTC. The rearrangement joins TRBV2 to TRBJ2-7; 9 positions agree with TRBD2. The germline V gene encodes CDR1 SNHLY and CDR2 FYNNEI. The CDR3 contains 14 residues. V shed 0 bases, J shed 13 bases, and the junction held 10 bases outside the gene matches.

V and J are TRBV18 and TRBJ2-6, with 11 bases that match TRBD1. V trimming: 6 bases; J trimming: 0 bases; junction bases outside the gene matches: 4. This CDR3 is built from 17 residues. The germline V gene has CDR1 KGHSH and CDR2 LQKENI. CDR3 DNA sequence: TGTGCCAGCTCCCCCGGGACAGGGGGCTCTGGGGCCAACGTCCTGACTTTC. This encodes CASSPGTGGSGANVLTF.

This clone is classed as medium-sized. The chain is built from TRBV15 and TRBJ1-1; D gene unclear. The CDR3 spans 13 residues. From germline, CDR1 is LNHNV and CDR2 YYDKDF (reference sequence). V was clipped by 0 bases and J by 14 bases, with 16 bases between them. The CDR3 protein is CATSRDFVERAFF. The CDR3 coding sequence is TGTGCCACCAGCAGAGATTTCGTCGAACGCGCCTTCTTT.

The gene calls are TRBV6-6 and TRBJ1-2; 8 bases align to TRBD1. Germline values: CDR1 MNHNY, CDR2 SVGAGI (reference sequence). The CDR3 is 14 residues long. The trim removed 6 bases at V and 6 bases at J, leaving 9 bases unmatched. The CDR3 is CASSPGGQGDGYTF. The CDR3 DNA reads TGTGCCAGCAGCCCCGGTGGACAGGGAGATGGCTACACCTTC.

CDR3 loop: CASSFKSLAKGYEQYF. CDR3 DNA: TGTGCCAGCAGCTTTAAATCGTTGGCTAAGGGGTACGAGCAGTACTTC. J is TRBJ2-7 and V is TRBV7-2, with a tentative D call TRBD1 (5 bases). The CDR3 sequence is 16 residues long. Germline values: CDR1 SGHTA, CDR2 FQGNSA. Trimming removed 3 bases from V and 4 bases from J, with 19 bases in between.

The rearrangement joins TRBV19 to TRBJ1-5; D gene uncertain. CDR1 is LNHDA and CDR2 is SQIVND in the germline V gene (reference sequence). V was pared by 3 bases and J by 0 bases, with 15 bases between. The length of the CDR3 is 17 residues. The DNA for the CDR3 is TGTGCCAGTAGTATGGGCAGAAGTGTAATTAGCAATCAGCCCCAGCATTTT. Protein product: CASSMGRSVISNQPQHF.

This chain connects TRBV7-7 to TRBJ1-2; possible D gene TRBD1, 5 bases. The CDR3 covers 14 residues. V gave up 5 bases and J gave up 5 bases, with 15 bases separating them. Germline V gene lookup returns CDR1 SSHAT and CDR2 FNYEAQ (reference sequence). The CDR3 nucleotides are TGTGCCAGCAGCAGTACCGGGACGGATTATGGCTACACCTTC. It encodes CASSSTGTDYGYTF. Supplemented by reference TRBV7-7 and TRBJ1-2, the full variable domain reads GAGVSQSPRYKVTKRGQDVTLRCDPISSHATLYWYQQALGQGPEFLTYFNYEAQPDKSGLPSDRFSAERPEGSISTLTIQRTEQRDSAMYRCASSSTGTDYGYTFGSGTRLTVV.

This sequence joins TRBV18 and TRBJ1-4; D ambiguous. Trimming took off 3 bases at V and 7 bases at J, with 27 bases between the two ends. The germline V gene has CDR1 KGHSH and CDR2 LQKENI. This CDR3 has 19 residues. The CDR3, as DNA: TGTGCCAGCTCACCCCAAACCTTTCCCGGACTGACCGCCTCTGAAAAACTGTTTTTT. Its translation is CASSPQTFPGLTASEKLFF.

The V call is TRBV9, the J call TRBJ2-1; D is undetermined. The V gene's germline CDR1 is SGDLS and CDR2 YYNGEE. This CDR3 has 13 amino acids. The V gene lost 4 bases and the J gene lost 8 bases, with 13 bases spanning the gap. This CDR3 reads CASSSRTLDEQFF. CDR3 nucleotide sequence: TGTGCCAGCAGCTCCCGGACCCTCGATGAGCAGTTCTTC.

This clone rates as medium-sized. The rearrangement joins TRBV19 to TRBJ1-2; no reliable D call. The CDR3 contains 13 residues. The V end was cut by 3 bases, the J end by 4 bases, with 9 bases between. CDR1 and CDR2 (germline): LNHDA, SQIVND (reference sequence). The CDR3 bases are TGTGCCAGTAGTATTTTGGACCGCTATGGCTACACCTTC. Translated, it gives CASSILDRYGYTF.

The gene calls are TRBV6-1 and TRBJ1-5; possibly TRBD1 for D (5 bases). The CDR3 loop spans 15 amino acids. Trimming took 0 bases from V and 6 from J, leaving 12 bases between them. Germline V lookup: CDR1 MNHNS, CDR2 SASEGT. The CDR3: CASSEAGGVVQPQHF. CDR3 bases: TGTGCCAGCAGTGAAGCTGGGGGGGTCGTTCAGCCCCAGCATTTT.

This rearrangement joins TRBV19 to TRBJ2-3; tentative D call: TRBD2 (6 bases). CDR3 length: 14 residues. Trimming took 7 bases from V and 2 from J, leaving 13 bases between them. Per germline, CDR1 LNHDA and CDR2 SQIVND (reference sequence). This CDR3 reads CASNSGVPTDTQYF. CDR3 DNA sequence: TGTGCCAGTAACTCGGGAGTTCCCACAGATACGCAGTATTTT. Full variable domain (rest looked up from reference TRBV19 and TRBJ2-3): DGGITQSPKYLFRKEGQNVTLSCEQNLNHDAMYWYRQDPGQGLRLIYYSQIVNDFQKGDIAEGYSVSREKKESFPLTVTSAQKNPTAFYLCASNSGVPTDTQYFGPGTRLTVL.

This chain connects TRBV13 to TRBJ2-5; 10 positions agree with TRBD2. The J call could be wrong; TRBJ2-7 is a better fit for the DNA end. The CDR3 contains 16 residues. Looked up from germline, CDR1 is PRHDT and CDR2 is FYEKMQ (reference sequence). CDR3 sequence reads: CASSLGAGGPNYEQYF. The CDR3 nucleotides are TGTGCCAGCAGCTTAGGAGCGGGGGGGCCTAACTACGAGCAGTACTTC.

The rearrangement uses TRBV20-1 and TRBJ1-2; 7 bases align to TRBD1. Germline assignment: CDR1 DFQATT and CDR2 SNEGSKA (reference sequence). The CDR3 extends over 11 amino acids. The CDR3 spells CSLGRGAGYTF. CDR3 DNA: TGCTCCTTAGGCAGGGGGGCAGGCTACACCTTC.

The gene calls are TRBV7-9 and TRBJ2-1; possible D gene TRBD2, 6 bases. Germline CDR1 reads SEHNR; CDR2 reads FQNEAQ (reference sequence). The V and J ends lost 5 bases and 4 bases respectively, with 21 bases between them. CDR3 size: 17 residues. CDR3 sequence (DNA): TGTGCCAGCAGCGTCTCCCGGGACTTTGGGGGGTACAATGAGCAGTTCTTC. This translates into CASSVSRDFGGYNEQFF.

The V and J genes are TRBV2 and TRBJ2-3; TRBD2 matches 8 bases. Germline lookup yields CDR1 SNHLY and CDR2 FYNNEI. The CDR3 runs 14 residues. J was trimmed by 5 bases and V by 7 bases; bases with no gene match: 8. CDR3 region: CASIRGGAGDTQYF. The CDR3 DNA sequence: TGTGCCAGCATCCGGGGGGGGGCCGGAGATACGCAGTATTTT.

This sequence joins TRBV25-1 and TRBJ2-2; 7 nucleotides agree with TRBD1. The CDR3 extends over 14 amino acids. The V gene end was trimmed by 4 bases and the J gene end by 3 bases; junction bases not matched to a gene: 2. Germline V gene sequence: CDR1 MGHDK, CDR2 SYGVNS. DNA of the CDR3: TGTGCCAGCAGTGTACAGGGGTACACCGGGGAGCTGTTTTTT. It is translated as CASSVQGYTGELFF.

The V and J genes are TRBV19 and TRBJ1-2; D might be TRBD1 (5 bases). The V end lost 5 bases, the J end lost 8 bases, and 9 bases lay between the germline ends. There are 11 residues in the CDR3. The germline V gene has CDR1 LNHDA and CDR2 SQIVND (reference sequence). Here the CDR3 DNA reads TGTGCCAGTAGTGTCGGGGCAGGCTACACCTTC. Amino acid sequence: CASSVGAGYTF.

The chain uses TRBV6-5 and TRBJ1-6, with a weak D call TRBD1 (5 bases). Germline CDR1 reads MNHEY; CDR2 reads SVGAGI. V was clipped by 4 bases and J by 10 bases, with 14 bases between them. This CDR3 spans 14 amino acids. For the CDR3, the DNA is TGTGCCAGCAGTTCGCAGGGCTTTAAATCACCCCTCCACTTT. Encoded protein: CASSSQGFKSPLHF.

This chain links TRBV29-1 with TRBJ2-1; 7 bases are shared with TRBD2. CDR3 length equals 12 residues. Germline V gene sequence: CDR1 SQVTM, CDR2 ANQGSEA. CDR3 in amino acids: CRATAGDNEQFF. For the CDR3, the DNA is TGCAGGGCCACCGCGGGGGACAATGAGCAGTTCTTC.

This chain links TRBV6-1 with TRBJ2-1; 9 positions agree with TRBD1. Trimming at V came to 8 bases and at J to 6 bases, leaving 8 bases not matched to a gene. The germline CDR1 and CDR2 sequences are MNHNS and SASEGT. There are 14 residues in the CDR3. The CDR3 spells CASAGQGTTNEQFF. CDR3 DNA: TGTGCCAGCGCGGGACAGGGAACAACCAATGAGCAGTTCTTC.